A selection of T cell receptor beta chains follows, all from one sample in a study of cytomegalovirus exposure and HLA in healthy donors. TCRdb keeps only in-frame clones here, not all; method: immunoSEQ multiplex PCR. The sample lists roughly 190,000 clones, more than 75% occurring once. Sequencing was done on a sample of PBMCs. The origin of the receptors is a woman in her late teens or twenties in good health and CMV-seronegative. Both conserved end residues are part of each CDR3. A D gene is named only where the DNA matches it firmly.

CSACQGQGNEAFF	TRBJ1-1	TRBV29-1	TRBD1
CASSLIQGGWRQGTDTQYF	TRBJ2-3	TRBV13	TRBD1
CASSLGGTESQPQHF	TRBJ1-5	TRBV5-1	-
CASSLDRVANQPQHF	TRBJ1-5	TRBV2	TRBD1
CASSLIGTEAFF	TRBJ1-1	TRBV5-6	-
CAISESKHGTGGNEQYF	TRBJ2-7	TRBV10-3	TRBD1
CASSLGHQSEELFF	TRBJ1-4	TRBV7-8	-
CASSWGTGGYEQFF	TRBJ2-1	TRBV5-6	TRBD1
CASSRDRDNSPLHF	TRBJ1-6	TRBV7-9	TRBD1
CASSPVGGAGGLDSPLHF	TRBJ1-6	TRBV18	TRBD1
CASSGRGGDSPLHF	TRBJ1-6	TRBV7-6	-
CASSPLVALYNEQFF	TRBJ2-1	TRBV7-8	-
CASSSGGYNQPQHF	TRBJ1-5	TRBV11-2	TRBD1
CASSASSGGNEQFF	TRBJ2-1	TRBV5-1	TRBD2
CASTKQGKEDGYTF	TRBJ1-2	TRBV19	-
CASSRTSSEQYF	TRBJ2-7	TRBV2	TRBD2
CASSFNSGEKLFF	TRBJ1-4	TRBV2	-
CATSTARAPGLAFGTQYF	TRBJ2-5	TRBV15	TRBD2
CASSRTGSSYEQYF	TRBJ2-7	TRBV19	-
CASSRQTDTQYF	TRBJ2-3	TRBV7-9	-
CASSLLSGGVSYNSPLHF	TRBJ1-6	TRBV7-8	-
CASKRLAGNYEQYF	TRBJ2-7	TRBV27	TRBD2
CASSDRVSDTQYF	TRBJ2-3	TRBV18	TRBD1
CASSIVGLAGGSSYNEQFF	TRBJ2-1	TRBV19	TRBD2
CASSSPTSTDTQYF	TRBJ2-3	TRBV11-2	-
CARSSRDRVEDTQYF	TRBJ2-3	TRBV5-3	TRBD1
CASSLGQAQAFF	TRBJ1-1	TRBV25-1	TRBD1
CASRPWGQSYEQYF	TRBJ2-7	TRBV2	-
CASSLDQGARYQPQHF	TRBJ1-5	TRBV7-2	TRBD1
CAIGRAGTDEQFF	TRBJ2-1	TRBV10-3	-
CASSLTSTGELFF	TRBJ2-2	TRBV5-1	-
CASNLTGGQGETQYF	TRBJ2-5	TRBV7-9	TRBD2
CASSLNTGELFF	TRBJ2-2	TRBV27	-
CASSLTGSGNTIYF	TRBJ1-3	TRBV27	-
CASSSGKTGTLYEQYF	TRBJ2-7	TRBV7-9	TRBD1
CASSPQGGGSQPQHF	TRBJ1-5	TRBV5-1	-
CASSTRHAGTEENIQYF	TRBJ2-4	TRBV4-2	TRBD1
CAISALGPKETQYF	TRBJ2-5	TRBV10-3	-
CASSGSGKDTGELFF	TRBJ2-2	TRBV5-4	TRBD2
CASSGDNPPNEQFF	TRBJ2-1	TRBV6-1	-
CASSLGSVKDTQYF	TRBJ2-3	TRBV7-9	-
CASSPGQNQPQHF	TRBJ1-5	TRBV18	TRBD1
CASSELGGRADNEQFF	TRBJ2-1	TRBV25-1	TRBD2
CASSSFGTLNTEAFF	TRBJ1-1	TRBV5-5	-
CASSLAGTGQYF	TRBJ2-3	TRBV6-5	TRBD1
CASSGSGVDYGYTF	TRBJ1-2	TRBV9	-
CASSLTRTGGEETQYF	TRBJ2-5	TRBV7-3	TRBD1
CASGLAGFMNEQFF	TRBJ2-1	TRBV27	TRBD2
CASKTGTVNAEAFF	TRBJ1-1	TRBV10-2	TRBD1
CASSNMDRGHHEQYF	TRBJ2-7	TRBV21-1	-
CASSLSGTGGQETQYF	TRBJ2-5	TRBV7-2	TRBD1
CASSQGDRNQPQHF	TRBJ1-5	TRBV4-1	-